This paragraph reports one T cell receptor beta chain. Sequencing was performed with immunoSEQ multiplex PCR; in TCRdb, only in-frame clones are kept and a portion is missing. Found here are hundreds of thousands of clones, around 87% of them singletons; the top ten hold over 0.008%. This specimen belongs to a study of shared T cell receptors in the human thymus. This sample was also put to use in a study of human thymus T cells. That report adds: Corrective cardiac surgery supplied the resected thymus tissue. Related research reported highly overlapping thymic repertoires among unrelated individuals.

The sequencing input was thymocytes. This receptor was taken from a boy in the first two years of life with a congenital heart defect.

CDR3 residues: CASSFVAAQETQYF. The CDR3 bases are TGTGCCAGCAGTTTCGTAGCGGCCCAAGAGACCCAGTACTTC. This chain links TRBV28 with TRBJ2-5, with D possibly matching TRBD2 (6 bases). This CDR3 region has 14 residues. The germline V gene encodes CDR1 MDHEN and CDR2 SYDVKM. V was shortened by 3 bases and J by 1 base, with 9 bases between the two germline ends.